Listed below are T cell receptor beta chains from one sample, sequenced in a study of cytomegalovirus exposure and HLA in healthy donors. Some clones are missing from TCRdb's copy, which holds only in-frame ones; the method was immunoSEQ multiplex PCR. The sample includes under 150,000 clones, 79% seen only once; the top ten take 6.5% to 8.5%. Sequencing was carried out using PBMCs. All receptors derive from a woman aged 40 to 49 in good health and CMV-seropositive. Both conserved end residues are part of each CDR3. The D gene is left open where the match is weak. Size values are once, few and many counts, or a class for expanded clones, and some rows have none.

v_gene: TRBV4-1; abundance: NA; d_gene: NA; j_gene: TRBJ2-7; CDR3nt: TGCGCCAGCAGCCAAGATCCGGGGCAGAGGGGGAGACCCTACGAGCAGTACTTC; CDR3aa: CASSQDPGQRGRPYEQYF
v_gene: TRBV9; abundance: NA; d_gene: TRBD1; j_gene: TRBJ1-2; CDR3nt: TGTGCCAGCAGCGCCGGACAGGGGATCTATGGCTACACCTTC; CDR3aa: CASSAGQGIYGYTF
v_gene: TRBV6-1; abundance: NA; d_gene: NA; j_gene: TRBJ2-2; CDR3nt: TGTGCCAGCAGTCCAGGGGCATTGGGCACCGGGGAGCTGTTTTTT; CDR3aa: CASSPGALGTGELFF
v_gene: TRBV29-1; abundance: NA; d_gene: TRBD2; j_gene: TRBJ2-1; CDR3nt: TGCAGCGTTCGAGCGGGGGGCATGGTCAATGAGCAGTTCTTC; CDR3aa: CSVRAGGMVNEQFF
v_gene: TRBV10-2; abundance: NA; d_gene: TRBD1; j_gene: TRBJ2-6; CDR3nt: TGCGCCAGCAGCGATGGACAGGGGGCGGGAGGGGCCAACGTCCTGACTTTC; CDR3aa: CASSDGQGAGGANVLTF
v_gene: TRBV6-1; abundance: NA; d_gene: NA; j_gene: TRBJ2-2; CDR3nt: TGTGCCAGCAGTGAAATCTCCGGGGAGCTGTTTTTT; CDR3aa: CASSEISGELFF
v_gene: TRBV6-1; abundance: once; d_gene: NA; j_gene: TRBJ1-2; CDR3nt: TGTGCCAGCAGTGAAACCCCCAGGGGCTATGGCTACACCTTC; CDR3aa: CASSETPRGYGYTF
v_gene: TRBV6-5; abundance: NA; d_gene: TRBD1; j_gene: TRBJ1-3; CDR3nt: TGTGCCAGCAGAAGGGGGCCCTCCTCTGGAAACACCATATATTTT; CDR3aa: CASRRGPSSGNTIYF
v_gene: TRBV14; abundance: NA; d_gene: TRBD1; j_gene: TRBJ1-6; CDR3nt: TGTGCCAGCAGCCAAGTGACAGGGGGCGGTTCACCCCTCCACTTT; CDR3aa: CASSQVTGGGSPLHF
v_gene: TRBV27; abundance: few; d_gene: NA; j_gene: TRBJ1-4; CDR3nt: TGTGCCAGCAGTTTCCCCGGGGAAAAACTGTTTTTT; CDR3aa: CASSFPGEKLFF
v_gene: TRBV7-3; abundance: NA; d_gene: NA; j_gene: TRBJ2-5; CDR3nt: TGTGCCAGCTCCTATCCGGTACAGGGGACCCAGTACTTC; CDR3aa: CASSYPVQGTQYF
v_gene: TRBV30; abundance: NA; d_gene: NA; j_gene: TRBJ2-7; CDR3nt: TGTGCCTGGAGTTTCGGACTGGAGGGCAAGGGGTACGAGCAGTACTTC; CDR3aa: CAWSFGLEGKGYEQYF
v_gene: TRBV2; abundance: NA; d_gene: NA; j_gene: TRBJ1-2; CDR3nt: TGTGCCAGCGTTGACAGCTATGGCTACACCTTC; CDR3aa: CASVDSYGYTF
v_gene: TRBV18; abundance: once; d_gene: TRBD2; j_gene: TRBJ2-3; CDR3nt: TGTGCCAGCTCATCGTCGCCGGGACTAGGAACAGATACGCAGTATTTT; CDR3aa: CASSSSPGLGTDTQYF
v_gene: TRBV9; abundance: NA; d_gene: NA; j_gene: TRBJ2-6; CDR3nt: TGTGCCAGCAGCGTAGCCGACAGTCGTGGCAACGTCCTGACTTTC; CDR3aa: CASSVADSRGNVLTF
v_gene: TRBV28; abundance: NA; d_gene: TRBD1; j_gene: TRBJ2-2; CDR3nt: TGTGCCAGCAGTTTAAGGACAGGGAAACTGTTTTTT; CDR3aa: CASSLRTGKLFF
v_gene: TRBV10-3; abundance: NA; d_gene: NA; j_gene: TRBJ2-7; CDR3nt: TGTGCCATCAGTGAGTCGAGCGGGGACAACACCTACGAGCAGTACTTC; CDR3aa: CAISESSGDNTYEQYF
v_gene: TRBV6-1; abundance: NA; d_gene: NA; j_gene: TRBJ1-5; CDR3nt: TGTGCCAGCAGTGAAACAGGTCTGGTTCAGCCCCAGCATTTT; CDR3aa: CASSETGLVQPQHF
v_gene: TRBV2; abundance: NA; d_gene: NA; j_gene: TRBJ1-2; CDR3nt: TGTGCCAGCAGTTCGCAGGGTCGGGATGGCTACACCTTC; CDR3aa: CASSSQGRDGYTF
v_gene: TRBV19; abundance: NA; d_gene: NA; j_gene: TRBJ1-5; CDR3nt: TGTGCCAGTAGTACCCGGGACAATCAGCCCCAGCATTTT; CDR3aa: CASSTRDNQPQHF
v_gene: TRBV9; abundance: NA; d_gene: TRBD1; j_gene: TRBJ2-5; CDR3nt: TGTGCCAGCAGCGCGACAGGACAGGCACAAGAGACCCAGTACTTC; CDR3aa: CASSATGQAQETQYF
v_gene: TRBV4-2; abundance: once; d_gene: TRBD1; j_gene: TRBJ2-7; CDR3nt: TGTGCCAGCAGCCAAGAGGACAGGGTTGAGTACGAGCAGTACTTC; CDR3aa: CASSQEDRVEYEQYF
v_gene: TRBV10-1; abundance: NA; d_gene: NA; j_gene: TRBJ2-2; CDR3nt: TGCGCCAGCCCCCCAAAGGGGGACACCGGGGAGCTGTTTTTT; CDR3aa: CASPPKGDTGELFF
v_gene: TRBV7-2; abundance: NA; d_gene: NA; j_gene: TRBJ2-2; CDR3nt: TGTGCCAGCAGCCGACTACGGGGGGAGCTGTTTTTT; CDR3aa: CASSRLRGELFF
v_gene: TRBV5-6; abundance: NA; d_gene: NA; j_gene: TRBJ1-2; CDR3nt: TGTGCCAGCAGCTCCACCCGGGGTCTAGGATATGGCTACACCTTC; CDR3aa: CASSSTRGLGYGYTF
v_gene: TRBV6-6; abundance: NA; d_gene: TRBD1; j_gene: TRBJ2-1; CDR3nt: TGTGCCAGCAGTTACCTCGGACAGGGGATCTCCAATGAGCAGTTCTTC; CDR3aa: CASSYLGQGISNEQFF
v_gene: TRBV6-1; abundance: NA; d_gene: TRBD1; j_gene: TRBJ2-7; CDR3nt: TGTGCCAGCAGTGGACAGGGGGGTGGATACGAGCAGTACTTC; CDR3aa: CASSGQGGGYEQYF
v_gene: TRBV2; abundance: NA; d_gene: TRBD1; j_gene: TRBJ1-2; CDR3nt: TGTGCCAGTCAAGGGACAGGGGCACAAGGGAAAGATGGCTACACCTTC; CDR3aa: CASQGTGAQGKDGYTF
v_gene: TRBV5-1; abundance: NA; d_gene: NA; j_gene: TRBJ2-3; CDR3nt: TGCGCCAGCAGTCTAGTAGATGTTTCAGATACGCAGTATTTT; CDR3aa: CASSLVDVSDTQYF
v_gene: TRBV10-3; abundance: NA; d_gene: TRBD1; j_gene: TRBJ1-4; CDR3nt: TGTGCCATCAGTGATACAGGGGGCGTTAGTGAAAAACTGTTTTTT; CDR3aa: CAISDTGGVSEKLFF
v_gene: TRBV28; abundance: NA; d_gene: TRBD1; j_gene: TRBJ2-7; CDR3nt: TGTGCCAGCAGTTCCGGGACAGTCTACGAGCAGTACTTC; CDR3aa: CASSSGTVYEQYF
v_gene: TRBV7-9; abundance: NA; d_gene: NA; j_gene: TRBJ2-2; CDR3nt: TGTTCCAGCAGTCGAACCCAGGGGCGGACCGGGGAGCTGTTTTTT; CDR3aa: CSSSRTQGRTGELFF
v_gene: TRBV5-7; abundance: NA; d_gene: NA; j_gene: TRBJ1-6; CDR3nt: TGTGCCAGCAGGGCCTTGGGGACTTCCCTCCACTTT; CDR3aa: CASRALGTSLHF
v_gene: TRBV6-1; abundance: NA; d_gene: NA; j_gene: TRBJ1-2; CDR3nt: TGTGCCAGCAATATTGACAGTAACTATGGCTACACCTTC; CDR3aa: CASNIDSNYGYTF
v_gene: TRBV14; abundance: NA; d_gene: TRBD2; j_gene: TRBJ2-3; CDR3nt: TGTGCCAGCAGCCCCCATAGCGGGGGCCCATATACGCAGTATTTT; CDR3aa: CASSPHSGGPYTQYF
v_gene: TRBV6-1; abundance: NA; d_gene: NA; j_gene: TRBJ1-2; CDR3nt: TGTGCCAGCAATTTGGACACGTTTAGCGGCTACACCTTC; CDR3aa: CASNLDTFSGYTF
v_gene: TRBV27; abundance: NA; d_gene: TRBD1; j_gene: TRBJ2-3; CDR3nt: TGTGCCAGCAGCAACAGAGGGTCCTTTGGGACAGGTACGCAGTATTTT; CDR3aa: CASSNRGSFGTGTQYF
v_gene: TRBV5-4; abundance: NA; d_gene: NA; j_gene: TRBJ2-7; CDR3nt: TGTGCCAGCAGCTTGGGCCCCGTGAGTTACGAGCAGTACTTC; CDR3aa: CASSLGPVSYEQYF
v_gene: TRBV19; abundance: NA; d_gene: TRBD1; j_gene: TRBJ2-1; CDR3nt: TGTGCCAGTGAGCCGGGACAGGGCAGTAATGAGCAGTTCTTC; CDR3aa: CASEPGQGSNEQFF
v_gene: TRBV29-1; abundance: NA; d_gene: NA; j_gene: TRBJ1-1; CDR3nt: TGCAGTGCCGCTAACCGCTTGAACACTGAAGCTTTCTTT; CDR3aa: CSAANRLNTEAFF
v_gene: TRBV7-9; abundance: NA; d_gene: NA; j_gene: TRBJ2-2; CDR3nt: TGTGCCAGCAGCCGGGGACTTATGACCGGGGAGCTGTTTTTT; CDR3aa: CASSRGLMTGELFF
v_gene: TRBV2; abundance: NA; d_gene: NA; j_gene: TRBJ1-4; CDR3nt: TGTGCCAGTACCTTACGGGAGGCTGAAAAACTGTTTTTT; CDR3aa: CASTLREAEKLFF
v_gene: TRBV15; abundance: NA; d_gene: NA; j_gene: TRBJ1-1; CDR3nt: TGTGCCACCAGCAGAGATCGGGGCACTGAAGCTTTCTTT; CDR3aa: CATSRDRGTEAFF
v_gene: TRBV11-3; abundance: NA; d_gene: TRBD1; j_gene: TRBJ1-2; CDR3nt: TGTGCCAGCAGCTCGGGACAGGGGGCGGATGGCTACACCTTC; CDR3aa: CASSSGQGADGYTF
v_gene: TRBV7-9; abundance: once; d_gene: NA; j_gene: TRBJ1-5; CDR3nt: TGTGCCAGCAGCTTAGCGGGCGTTGGCCAGCCCCAGCATTTT; CDR3aa: CASSLAGVGQPQHF
v_gene: TRBV5-1; abundance: NA; d_gene: TRBD2; j_gene: TRBJ2-3; CDR3nt: TGCGCCAGCAGCTCGCCGGGACTAGCTGTTGATACGCAGTATTTT; CDR3aa: CASSSPGLAVDTQYF
v_gene: TRBV6-6; abundance: NA; d_gene: TRBD1; j_gene: TRBJ2-7; CDR3nt: TGTGCCAGCAGTCGGGACAGGGGGTCCTACGAGCAGTACTTC; CDR3aa: CASSRDRGSYEQYF
v_gene: TRBV6-6; abundance: NA; d_gene: TRBD2; j_gene: TRBJ2-1; CDR3nt: TGTGCCAGCAGTTACGGATTAGCGGGGGGGCCAGAAGAGCAGTTCTTC; CDR3aa: CASSYGLAGGPEEQFF
v_gene: TRBV4-1; abundance: NA; d_gene: NA; j_gene: TRBJ1-4; CDR3nt: TGCGCCAGCAGCCAGCTTCCCCCAGGGTATGGTGAAAAACTGTTTTTT; CDR3aa: CASSQLPPGYGEKLFF
v_gene: TRBV12-5; abundance: NA; d_gene: NA; j_gene: TRBJ1-1; CDR3nt: TGTGCTAGTGGCCCGAGCACTGAAGCTTTCTTT; CDR3aa: CASGPSTEAFF
v_gene: TRBV6-1; abundance: NA; d_gene: NA; j_gene: TRBJ1-2; CDR3nt: TGTGCCAGCACTGCGGGCGGGGCTGGTAACTATGGCTACACCTTC; CDR3aa: CASTAGGAGNYGYTF
v_gene: TRBV6-1; abundance: few; d_gene: NA; j_gene: TRBJ1-5; CDR3nt: TGTGCCAGCAGTGATGCGGGATATAGCAATCAGCCCCAGCATTTT; CDR3aa: CASSDAGYSNQPQHF
v_gene: TRBV18; abundance: NA; d_gene: TRBD1; j_gene: TRBJ1-2; CDR3nt: TGTGCCAGCTCACCGCTGACAGGGGACGACGGCTACACCTTC; CDR3aa: CASSPLTGDDGYTF
v_gene: TRBV13; abundance: NA; d_gene: NA; j_gene: TRBJ2-7; CDR3nt: TGTGCCAGCAGCCTCCAAGGGGGGGGTACCTACGGGCAGTACTTC; CDR3aa: CASSLQGGGTYGQYF
v_gene: TRBV7-3; abundance: NA; d_gene: NA; j_gene: TRBJ2-3; CDR3nt: TGTGCCAGCAGCTTGACGGGACTTCCCTCGGATACGCAGTATTTT; CDR3aa: CASSLTGLPSDTQYF
v_gene: TRBV19; abundance: NA; d_gene: NA; j_gene: TRBJ1-4; CDR3nt: TGTGCCAGTAGTATGAGGGCCAATAATGAAAAACTGTTTTTT; CDR3aa: CASSMRANNEKLFF
v_gene: TRBV7-4; abundance: NA; d_gene: NA; j_gene: TRBJ1-5; CDR3nt: TGTGCCAGCAGACGAGGACAGATCAATCAGCCCCAGCATTTT; CDR3aa: CASRRGQINQPQHF